This T cell receptor beta chain was recorded in a study of blood T cells in healthy people across ages. This clonotype was picked up a small number of times. The length of the CDR3 is 15 residues. V was shortened by 5 bases and J by 1 base, with 14 bases between the two germline ends. CDR1 is MNHNY, CDR2 SVGAGI, per germline (reference sequence). The authors ran a second PCR of about 6 to 12 cycles using a sample-barcoded 5' primer and a J-beta primer mix. TCRdb analysed the 5' RACE reads with MiXCR anew, one entry per CDR3 protein. The sample carries hundreds of thousands of distinct CDR3 sequences, around 45% recorded once.

The TCR sequence derives from a man in his sixties in good health. Sequencing used blood. The V and J genes are TRBV6-6 and TRBJ1-1, with TRBD1 as a possible D gene (6 bases). The CDR3 region has the DNA TGTGCCAGCAGTACTCGACAGGCAACGAACACTGAAGCTTTCTTT. Translated: CASSTRQATNTEAFF.